Sequencing of this T cell receptor (beta chain) was carried out in a study of control samples from healthy donors and cancer patients. Assay used: immunoSEQ multiplex PCR; TCRdb lists only in-frame clones, some missing. This table has 95,000 to 150,000 clones, about 91% appearing once. CDR3 length: 16 residues. Germline V gene data show CDR1 as MNHEY and CDR2 as SMNVEV (reference sequence). Trimming took 1 base from V and 6 from J, leaving 13 bases between them. This receptor was identified in a man aged 40-49 years in good health. The sample was blood. This chain connects TRBV27 to TRBJ1-6; D possibly corresponds to TRBD1 (5 bases). CDR3 sequence (DNA): TGTGCCAGCAGTTTATATCCTGGGACCCTTAATTCACCCCTCCACTTT. Protein: CASSLYPGTLNSPLHF.